The entry below gives a single T cell receptor beta chain sequence along with its context. Its antigen is undetermined. What was amplified from RNA transcripts were TCR beta CDR3 regions. Using the HTBI primer set, a first-round RT-PCR was run on the TCR CDR3. Using its own MiXCR run on the multiplex PCR reads, TCRdb lists one record per CDR3 protein. This table has about 640,000 distinct CDR3 sequences, 20% appearing once. Ophthalmopathy patients showed a Clinical Activity Score of at least 3, NOSPECS grade of at least 4 and duration under 3 months. The data are from a study of T cells in Graves' hyperthyroidism and ophthalmopathy. Study overall: The initial diagnosis was the point when peripheral blood was collected, ahead of any treatment. Findings and limits, study-wide: Blood also carried most thyroid clonotypes expanded above 0.001.

Germline lookup yields CDR1 LGHDT and CDR2 YNNKEL (reference sequence). V was cut by 1 base and J by 3 bases, with 12 bases left in between. The CDR3 contains 15 residues. The clonotype originates from a young man with Graves' ophthalmopathy. Sequenced: blood. The gene calls are TRBV3-1 and TRBJ1-1; a possible D gene is TRBD1 (5 bases). The CDR3 reads CASSQGTGEDTEAFF. The CDR3 bases are TGTGCCAGCAGCCAAGGAACGGGGGAGGACACTGAAGCTTTCTTT.